This is a list of T cell receptor beta chains from one sample in a study of beta chain features in type 1 diabetes. TCRdb's table, derived via immunoSEQ multiplex PCR, lists solely in-frame clones and lacks some. Of about 640,000 clones in the sample, around 12% were seen once. The sequenced sample was naive CD4+ T cells from blood. Receptors originate from a man aged 25 to 40 with type 1 diabetes. Both conserved end residues are part of each CDR3. The order of the fields is clone size, D gene, J gene, V gene, CDR3 length, CDR3 DNA, CDR3 protein. D genes are given only for firm matches. Part of the rows lack a size; the others show once, few, many or a class for expanded clones.

size: few; D: NA; J: TRBJ1-4; V: TRBV5-8; length: 14; DNA: TGTGCCAGCAGCTTCTGGACCCTTAATGAAAAACTGTTTTTT; CDR3: CASSFWTLNEKLFF
size: few; D: TRBD1; J: TRBJ1-5; V: TRBV4-2; length: 18; DNA: TGTGCCAGCAGCCAAGATCGACAGGGGGCTAATGGCAATCAGCCCCAGCATTTT; CDR3: CASSQDRQGANGNQPQHF
size: NA; D: NA; J: TRBJ2-7; V: TRBV6-1; length: 14; DNA: TGTGCCAGCAGTGAGGCTACAAGGAACCACGAGCAGTACTTC; CDR3: CASSEATRNHEQYF
size: few; D: NA; J: TRBJ2-5; V: TRBV9; length: 17; DNA: TGTGCCAGCAGCGAAACCCCGACAGTCGCTCTACAAGAGACCCAGTACTTC; CDR3: CASSETPTVALQETQYF
size: once; D: TRBD1; J: TRBJ2-1; V: TRBV5-1; length: 16; DNA: TGCGCCAGCAGCTTGGAAACAGGGGTCTCCTACAATGAGCAGTTCTTC; CDR3: CASSLETGVSYNEQFF
size: NA; D: NA; J: TRBJ1-4; V: TRBV25-1; length: 14; DNA: TGTGCCAGCAGTGATGACGTAACGAATGAAAAACTGTTTTTT; CDR3: CASSDDVTNEKLFF
size: NA; D: NA; J: TRBJ1-1; V: TRBV5-6; length: 14; DNA: TGTGCCAGCAGCTTGTGGGTTAGGAACACTGAAGCTTTCTTT; CDR3: CASSLWVRNTEAFF
size: few; D: NA; J: TRBJ1-1; V: TRBV4-2; length: 15; DNA: TGTGCCAGCAGCCAAGACCCGGGCCTGAACACTGAAGCTTTCTTT; CDR3: CASSQDPGLNTEAFF
size: few; D: TRBD2; J: TRBJ2-7; V: TRBV29-1; length: 16; DNA: TGCAGCGTTGAGAGTCTGGGACTAGCGGGCGCCTACGAGCAGTACTTC; CDR3: CSVESLGLAGAYEQYF
size: NA; D: NA; J: TRBJ1-6; V: TRBV7-2; length: 13; DNA: TGTGCCAGCAGCTTAGACAGGCCAGGGGCCCTCCACTTT; CDR3: CASSLDRPGALHF